This TCR beta chain originates from a study of blood T cell repertoires in COVID-19. Some clones are missing from TCRdb's copy, which holds only in-frame ones; the method was immunoSEQ multiplex PCR. The table has approximately 200,000 clones, about nine tenths seen once. V gave up 0 bases and J gave up 4 bases, with 4 bases separating them. The CDR3 has 13 amino acids. Germline values: CDR1 SEHNR, CDR2 FQNEAQ (reference sequence). The gene calls are TRBV7-9 and TRBJ1-5; D is unresolved. The material sequenced was peripheral blood. The clonotype was recovered from a woman in her thirties with acute or convalescent COVID-19. CDR3 nucleotides: TGTGCCAGCAGCTTAGCGCAGAATCAGCCCCAGCATTTT. The encoded protein is CASSLAQNQPQHF. Full variable domain (rest looked up from reference TRBV7-9 and TRBJ1-5): DTGVSQNPRHKITKRGQNVTFRCDPISEHNRLYWYRQTLGQGPEFLTYFQNEAQLEKSRLLSDRFSAERPKGSFSTLEIQRTEQGDSAMYLCASSLAQNQPQHFGDGTRLSIL.